A single sample is the source of the 25 T cell receptor beta chains below, sequenced in a study of molecular identifiers for immune sequencing clone quantification. TCRdb analysed the PCR reads with MiXCR anew, one entry per CDR3 protein. The sample yields about 100,000 distinct CDR3 sequences, 35% seen once. Material for sequencing was naive CD8+ T cells from blood, with Jurkat cell RNA spiked in. Indicated subset: FACS-sorted CD8+CD4-CCR7+CD45RA+ naive T cells. These receptors came from a human donor in good health. Some libraries in this study had Jurkat cell RNA spiked in.

This clonotype came up a few times. This chain uses TRBV4-2 with TRBJ2-5, with D possibly being TRBD2 (5 bases). V was shortened by 4 bases and J by 0 bases, with 9 bases between the two germline ends. Germline CDR1 reads LGHNA; CDR2 reads YNFKEQ. CDR3 length: 14 amino acids. CDR3 DNA: TGTGCCAGCAGCCTGCGGCGGGACCAAGAGACCCAGTACTTC. Protein: CASSLRRDQETQYF.

The sample holds many counts of this clonotype. CDR3 residues: CASSLPGSGYEQYF. DNA of the CDR3: TGTGCCAGCAGTTTACCGGGCTCGGGCTACGAGCAGTACTTC. The chain recombines TRBV28 with TRBJ2-7; no clear D gene. The CDR3 length is 14 residues. The V gene's germline CDR1 is MDHEN and CDR2 SYDVKM. Trimming stripped 2 bases from V and 3 bases from J, with 11 bases between.

On this clonotype: This is likely a read error, given that the CDR3 carries no conserved phenylalanine or tryptophan at its end. V is TRBV9 and J is TRBJ1-1, with 8 bases aligning to TRBD1. V gave up 0 bases and J gave up 3 bases; unmatched junction bases: 7. Germline lookup yields CDR1 SGDLS and CDR2 YYNGEE. This CDR3 is built from 16 residues. The CDR3 nucleotides are TGTGCCAGCAGCGTAGGGGGCAGGGGGCCATACACTGAAGCTTTCCTT. It translates to CASSVGGRGPYTEAFL.

Comment on this clonotype: The germline gene is not matched at one end of the junction; a read error may be the cause. The chain couples TRBV2 to TRBJ1-1; D is possibly TRBD1 (5 bases). The CDR3 covers 13 residues. Germline-derived CDR1 and CDR2 are SNHLY and FYNNEI. DNA for the CDR3: TGTACCAGCAGTGTTGTTGGGGCGAGAGAAGCTTTCTTT. Translated: CTSSVVGAREAFF.

This clonotype has ten or more counts. V gene TRBV2 combines with J gene TRBJ2-7, with D hard to call. The germline gives CDR1 SNHLY, CDR2 FYNNEI. The V gene lost 4 bases and the J gene lost 7 bases, with 8 bases spanning the gap. The CDR3 contains 11 residues. The DNA for the CDR3 is TGTGCCAGCAGTGCCCGCAGGGAGCAGTACTTC. This codes for CASSARREQYF.

The chain uses TRBV9 and TRBJ2-5; TRBD1 agrees at 7 bases. The trim removed 2 bases at V and 4 bases at J, leaving 8 bases unmatched. The CDR3 has 15 residues. Per germline, CDR1 SGDLS and CDR2 YYNGEE. CDR3 nucleotides: TGTGCCAGCAGCGTTACCGGGACAGTCACAGAGACCCAGTACTTC. Its protein product is CASSVTGTVTETQYF.

The V and J genes are TRBV25-1 and TRBJ2-1; 11 bases align to TRBD2. The V gene's germline CDR1 is MGHDK and CDR2 SYGVNS. V trimming: 8 bases; J trimming: 5 bases; junction bases outside the gene matches: 5. This CDR3 contains 14 residues. In nucleotides, the CDR3 is TGTGCCAGCCGTCCGGGACTAGCGGACAATGAGCAGTTCTTC. Protein product: CASRPGLADNEQFF.

The sample holds one count of this clonotype. This may come from a read error, since a much larger clone is one base off. The CDR3 carries no conserved terminal phenylalanine or tryptophan, so it likely arises from a read error. V is TRBV28 and J is TRBJ1-2; 7 bases fit TRBD1. The V gene's germline CDR1 is MDHEN and CDR2 SYDVKM. The CDR3 covers 13 residues. V shed 6 bases and J 4 bases; nucleotides not matched to a gene: 5. The CDR3 nucleotides are TGTGCCAGCAGAGGGGGCGGATTCTATGGCTACACCTAC. Translating gives CASRGGGFYGYTY.

A single count supports this clonotype. The CDR3 DNA follows: TGTGCCAGCAGCTTAGTGTTTTCGGGGGAGACCCAGTACTTC. Amino acid sequence: CASSLVFSGETQYF. J is TRBJ2-5 and V is TRBV7-8; maybe TRBD2 (5 bases). The CDR3 has 14 residues. Trimming left V 1 base short and J 5 bases short, with 11 bases between. CDR1 SGHVS and CDR2 FQNEAQ come from the germline V gene.

This chain links TRBV7-9 with TRBJ2-5; no firm D call. The CDR3 is 11 amino acids. Germline values: CDR1 SEHNR, CDR2 FQNEAQ (reference sequence). Between the trimmed V and J ends, which lost 2 bases and 9 bases, there was a span of 7 bases. Here the CDR3 reads CASSLLSPQYF. CDR3 nucleotide sequence: TGTGCCAGCAGCTTACTGTCCCCCCAGTACTTC.

The CDR3 here is CASSPPRLAESTDTQYF. The CDR3 nucleotides are TGTGCCAGCAGCCCCCCCCGGCTAGCGGAGAGCACAGATACGCAGTATTTT. The J gene is TRBJ2-3, the V gene TRBV7-9, with 7 bases identical to TRBD2. The CDR3 spans 17 residues. The V gene end was trimmed by 5 bases and the J gene end by 0 bases; junction bases not matched to a gene: 11. CDR1 and CDR2 from the germline V gene are SEHNR and FQNEAQ (reference sequence).

This clonotype has more than one count but fewer than ten. The chain is built from TRBV5-6 and TRBJ2-7; 7 nucleotides align to TRBD2. Germline loops: CDR1 SGHDT, CDR2 YYEEEE. The CDR3 length is 14 residues. Trimming cost V 0 bases and J 9 bases; bases outside gene matches: 9. The CDR3 nucleotides are TGTGCCAGCAGCTTGGCAGGACTAGTTCTGGCGCAGTACTTC. Protein product: CASSLAGLVLAQYF.

This clonotype has ten or more counts. V usage is TRBV18 and J usage is TRBJ2-7; D perhaps matches TRBD2 (5 bases). Between the trimmed V and J ends, which lost 4 bases and 6 bases, there was a span of 10 bases. There are 12 residues in the CDR3. In germline, CDR1 is KGHSH, CDR2 LQKENI. In nucleotides, the CDR3 is TGTGCCAGCTCACTACCGGGGATCGAGCAGTACTTC. Amino acids: CASSLPGIEQYF.

With regard to this clonotype: This sequence may be a read error, since a much larger clone differs from it by one base. The rearrangement links TRBV28 to TRBJ1-5; unclear D gene. CDR1 and CDR2 (germline): MDHEN, SYDVKM. This CDR3 comprises 14 residues. Trimming cost V 6 bases and J 5 bases, with 14 bases left between them. The CDR3: CASRWDGFYQPQHF. Here the CDR3 DNA reads TGTGCCAGCAGATGGGATGGGTTTTATCAGCCCCAGCATTTT.

This clonotype has a count of ten or more. In nucleotides, the CDR3 is TGTGCCAGCAGCTTCGCAGACGATAGACGGGATACGCAGTATTTT. Residues: CASSFADDRRDTQYF. The V gene is TRBV7-2, the J gene TRBJ2-3; no firm D call. Germline lookup yields CDR1 SGHTA and CDR2 FQGNSA. The CDR3 totals 15 residues. Trimming pared 3 bases from V and 6 bases from J, leaving 16 bases between.

The chain uses TRBV6-2 or TRBV6-3 and TRBJ1-2, with D hard to call. V was shortened by 5 bases and J by 7 bases, with 23 bases between the two germline ends. CDR3 size: 16 residues. Looked up from germline, CDR1 is MNHEY and CDR2 is SVGEGT. The CDR3 here is CASSHQQIILLFGYTF. The CDR3 nucleotides read TGTGCCAGCAGTCATCAGCAGATTATACTCCTATTTGGCTACACCTTC.

The CDR3 is CASSQDKLGAEETQYF. In DNA form, the CDR3 reads TGCGCCAGCAGCCAAGATAAACTAGGGGCCGAAGAGACCCAGTACTTC. The rearrangement links TRBV4-3 to TRBJ2-5; D possibly uses TRBD1 or TRBD2 (5 bases each). Trimming removed 0 bases at V and 3 bases at J, with 14 bases between. The germline gives CDR1 LGHNA, CDR2 YSLEER. This CDR3 has 16 amino acids.

Worth noting for this clonotype: It may be a read error: a sequence one base away is much more abundant. No conserved phenylalanine or tryptophan is present at the end of the CDR3, so a read error is the likely explanation. The chain joins TRBV7-9 to TRBJ2-5; no reliable D call. The ends were cut back, 5 bases at V and 5 bases at J, with 15 bases in the middle. The germline CDR1 and CDR2 sequences are SEHNR and FQNEAQ (reference sequence). The length of the CDR3 is 14 residues. In DNA, the CDR3 is TGTGCCAGCAGCCCAGAGCCCCTGGGGGAGACCCAGTACTCC. It encodes CASSPEPLGETQYS.

There are many counts of this clonotype. The rearrangement links TRBV29-1 to TRBJ2-5, with D perhaps matching TRBD1 (5 bases). Germline V gene sequence: CDR1 SQVTM, CDR2 ANQGSEA. V was shortened by 6 bases and J by 1 base, with 15 bases between the two germline ends. This CDR3 comprises 14 residues. The CDR3 region has the DNA TGCAGCGTAGATTCAGGGCTATTCCAAGAGACCCAGTACTTC. Translating it yields CSVDSGLFQETQYF.

This clonotype turned up a few times. The V and J genes are TRBV5-1 and TRBJ2-7; 13 nucleotides agree with TRBD2. Per the germline V gene, CDR1 is SGHRS and CDR2 is YFSETQ. CDR3 size: 14 residues. V dropped 3 bases and J dropped 4; count of bases not matched to a gene: 1. CDR3: CASSSTSGGYEQYF. CDR3 DNA sequence: TGCGCCAGCAGCTCGACTAGCGGGGGGTACGAGCAGTACTTC. Drawing the rest from reference TRBV5-1 and TRBJ2-7, the complete variable domain is KAGVTQTPRYLIKTRGQQVTLSCSPISGHRSVSWYQQTPGQGLQFLFEYFSETQRNKGNFPGRFSGRQFSNSRSEMNVSTLELGDSALYLCASSSTSGGYEQYFGPGTRLTVT.

The chain uses TRBV12-3 or TRBV12-4 and TRBJ2-7; D is unresolved. The CDR3 consists of 11 residues. The ends were cut back, 6 bases at V and 6 bases at J, with 9 bases in the middle. CDR3 sequence (DNA): TGTGCCAGCAGCTCGTTCGGCGAGCAGTACTTC. Protein sequence: CASSSFGEQYF.

The table lists this clonotype with a count of one. A read error may produce the germline difference seen at one junction end. The rearrangement uses TRBV29-1 and TRBJ2-5; D is ambiguous. This CDR3 spans 14 amino acids. Germline V gives CDR1 SQVTM, CDR2 ANQGSEA. The CDR3 here is CCVAWSHPAETQYF. CDR3 DNA: TGCTGCGTTGCTTGGTCTCACCCGGCGGAGACCCAGTACTTC.

This clonotype was picked up a small number of times. The V gene is TRBV7-9, the J gene TRBJ2-3, with 12 bases lining up with TRBD2. This CDR3 spans 17 amino acids. The germline V gene encodes CDR1 SEHNR and CDR2 FQNEAQ (reference sequence). The V and J ends lost 5 bases and 5 bases, in that order; junction bases with no gene match: 11. The CDR3 sequence is CASSLSYRTSGIDTQYF. The CDR3 coding sequence is TGTGCCAGCAGCCTGAGCTACCGGACTAGCGGGATAGATACGCAGTATTTT.

About this clonotype itself: A much larger clone sits a single nucleotide away, making a read error possible. V and J are TRBV4-2 and TRBJ2-7; TRBD2 matches 7 bases. Germline V lookup: CDR1 LGHNA, CDR2 YNFKEQ. The V gene end was trimmed by 3 bases and the J gene end by 5 bases; junction bases not matched to a gene: 10. CDR3 length equals 15 residues. CDR3 in DNA: TGTGCCAGCAGCCATGATCCCGGTCGGGGGGACGAGCAGTACTTC. Its translation is CASSHDPGRGDEQYF.

As concerns this clonotype: A much larger clone lies one base from this, so it may be a read error. The gene calls are TRBV20-1 and TRBJ2-3, with 7 nucleotides matching TRBD2. This CDR3 comprises 12 residues. Germline CDR1 is DFQATT and CDR2 is SNEGSKA (reference sequence). CDR3 bases: TGCAGTGGGCGGGAGTACTCAGATACGCAGTGTTTT. It yields the protein CSGREYSDTQCF.